Presented here are 24 T cell receptor beta chains from one specimen sequenced in a study of T cell responses to AZD1222 COVID-19 vaccine. The assay was immunoSEQ multiplex PCR, and TCRdb's table has in-frame clones only and misses some. Among about 90,000 clones listed, around 91% were seen once. Sequencing was performed on peripheral blood, taken on day 0 of MenACWY control vaccination. The receptor set was obtained from an adult in good health.

V and J are TRBV15 and TRBJ2-2; D is perhaps TRBD2 (7 bases). The CDR3 length is 14 residues. Germline V gene sequence: CDR1 LNHNV, CDR2 YYDKDF (reference sequence). V lost 4 bases and J 6 bases, leaving 12 bases between the germline ends. The CDR3 here is CATSKTGGAGELFF. In nucleotides, the CDR3 is TGTGCCACCAGCAAGACGGGGGGCGCCGGGGAGCTGTTTTTT.

CDR3 sequence reads: CASSLAVGDGYTF. In nucleotides, the CDR3 is TGTGCCAGCAGCTTAGCGGTAGGGGACGGCTACACCTTC. The J gene is TRBJ1-2, the V gene TRBV7-2; TRBD1 is a possible D gene (5 bases). The germline V gene encodes CDR1 SGHTA and CDR2 FQGNSA. This CDR3 has 13 amino acids. The V and J ends lost 0 bases and 8 bases respectively, with 10 bases between them.

The chain carries TRBV10-2 and TRBJ1-4; no clear D. The V and J ends lost 7 bases and 8 bases respectively, with 14 bases between them. Germline CDR1 WSHSY, CDR2 SAAADI. The CDR3 has 13 residues. CDR3 in amino acids: CASTSRAGEKLFF. As DNA, the CDR3 is TGCGCCAGCACCTCGAGGGCGGGCGAAAAACTGTTTTTT.

The gene calls are TRBV10-2 and TRBJ1-1, with 10 nucleotides matching TRBD1. The CDR3 is 15 residues long. Per germline, CDR1 WSHSY and CDR2 SAAADI. With 0 bases clipped from V and 6 bases from J, the junction kept 4 bases outside the gene matches. The CDR3 nucleotides read TGCGCCAGCAGTGAGTCGCGACAGGGGGCCCCTGAAGCTTTCTTT. Protein product: CASSESRQGAPEAFF.

This clone was detected a few times. This rearrangement joins TRBV9 to TRBJ1-2; D is unclear. This CDR3 comprises 14 residues. Germline-derived CDR1 and CDR2 are SGDLS and YYNGEE. Trimming removed 4 bases at V and 3 bases at J, with 13 bases between. This chain's CDR3 is CASSPRSRDYGYTF. In DNA, the CDR3 is TGTGCCAGCAGCCCCCGCTCTAGGGACTATGGCTACACCTTC.

The V gene is TRBV5-4, the J gene TRBJ2-1, with D possibly TRBD1 on 5 matching bases. CDR3 length: 15 residues. Germline values: CDR1 SGHNT, CDR2 YYREEE (reference sequence). Between the trimmed V and J ends, which lost 0 bases and 8 bases, there was a span of 15 bases. CDR3 in amino acids: CASSLAWVGAYEQFF. CDR3 in DNA: TGTGCCAGCAGCTTGGCTTGGGTAGGGGCATATGAGCAGTTCTTC.

The chain combines TRBV6-5 with TRBJ1-5; TRBD1 might be the D (5 bases). Trimming took 2 bases from V and 1 from J, leaving 9 bases between them. This CDR3 has 15 residues. CDR1 is MNHEY, CDR2 SVGAGI, per germline. In nucleotides, the CDR3 is TGTGCCAGCAGTTACCCGGACAAAAGCAATCAGCCCCAGCATTTT. Translated: CASSYPDKSNQPQHF.

The chain carries TRBV6-6 and TRBJ2-1; D is unresolved. The CDR3 totals 12 residues. Trimming left V 7 bases short and J 7 bases short, with 11 bases between. Germline CDR1 and CDR2: MNHNY and SVGAGI (reference sequence). The CDR3 loop is CASTTNRNEQFF. CDR3 DNA sequence: TGTGCCAGCACCACCAATAGGAATGAGCAGTTCTTC.

The chain couples TRBV7-6 to TRBJ2-5, with D tentatively TRBD2 (5 bases). Per germline, CDR1 SGHVS and CDR2 FNYEAQ. V was trimmed by 1 base and J by 3 bases, leaving 6 bases between them. The CDR3 has 13 residues. The CDR3 is CASSLVGEETQYF. The CDR3 coding sequence is TGTGCCAGCAGCTTAGTCGGGGAAGAGACCCAGTACTTC.

This chain connects TRBV7-3 to TRBJ1-1; D not resolved. V was cut by 5 bases and J by 0 bases, with 13 bases left in between. CDR3 length: 15 amino acids. From germline, CDR1 is SGHTA and CDR2 FQGTGA. CDR3: CASSQTGRMNTEAFF. CDR3 bases: TGTGCCAGCAGCCAAACCGGACGGATGAACACTGAAGCTTTCTTT.

This clone appeared a single time. The chain carries TRBV6-5 and TRBJ2-7; 7 nucleotides agree with TRBD1. Germline CDR1 is MNHEY and CDR2 is SVGAGI. The CDR3 has 13 residues. V lost 6 bases and J lost 5; bases outside the gene matches: 7. The CDR3 loop reads CASSDRASHEQYF. DNA for the CDR3: TGTGCCAGCAGCGACAGGGCTTCCCACGAGCAGTACTTC.

This chain connects TRBV19 to TRBJ1-1, with D possibly TRBD1 on 5 matching bases. Germline V gene data show CDR1 as LNHDA and CDR2 as SQIVND (reference sequence). V was pared by 7 bases and J by 5 bases, with 17 bases between. The CDR3 extends over 14 amino acids. As DNA, the CDR3 is TGTGCCAGTAAAGAGGGTCAGGGCGGAACTGAAGCTTTCTTT. This encodes CASKEGQGGTEAFF.

This sequence joins TRBV3-1 (or the pseudogene TRBV3-2) and TRBJ2-2; D gene uncertain. The CDR3 spans 18 residues. The V gene's germline CDR1 is LGHDT and CDR2 YNNKEL (reference sequence). The ends were cut back, 0 bases at V and 3 bases at J, with 17 bases in the middle. DNA for the CDR3: TGTGCCAGCAGCCAAGAAGAGGACCTTTTCCGGCACACCGGGGAGCTGTTTTTT. This sequence encodes CASSQEEDLFRHTGELFF.

The V gene is TRBV6-5, the J gene TRBJ1-1; the D is unclear. Looked up from germline, CDR1 is MNHEY and CDR2 is SVGAGI. V lost 2 bases, J lost 1 base, and 11 bases lay in between. The CDR3 sequence is 15 residues long. CDR3 sequence: CASSYRGPANTEAFF. The CDR3 DNA sequence: TGTGCCAGCAGTTACCGTGGGCCCGCGAACACTGAAGCTTTCTTT.

The chain joins TRBV6-5 to TRBJ2-7; 7 bases align to TRBD2. Germline V gene sequence: CDR1 MNHEY, CDR2 SVGAGI. This CDR3 region has 15 residues. After removal of 6 bases from V and 2 bases from J, the junction contained 10 bases not matched to a gene. CDR3 nucleotide sequence: TGTGCCAGCAGGGGAGGGAGACTTTCCACCTACGAGCAGTACTTC. This codes for CASRGGRLSTYEQYF.

The chain uses TRBV11-2 and TRBJ1-1; a possible D gene is TRBD1 (5 bases). This CDR3 comprises 14 residues. Germline loops: CDR1 SGHAT, CDR2 FQNNGV. The V end lost 3 bases, the J end lost 8 bases, and 16 bases lay between the germline ends. The CDR3 DNA follows: TGTGCCAGCAGCTTTATTAGGGACGGTACAGAAGCTTTCTTT. The encoded protein is CASSFIRDGTEAFF.

The chain uses TRBV9 and TRBJ1-4; D is uncertain. Germline V gene lookup returns CDR1 SGDLS and CDR2 YYNGEE. The CDR3 is 14 amino acids. V lost 1 base to trimming and J lost 8 bases, with 12 bases between them. The CDR3 bases are TGTGCCAGCAGCGTACCCGGGGATGGAGAAAAACTGTTTTTT. Its translation: CASSVPGDGEKLFF.

This chain connects TRBV9 to TRBJ1-1; D not resolved. The CDR3 consists of 12 residues. V lost 3 bases and J lost 6, with 9 bases in between. Germline CDR1 SGDLS, CDR2 YYNGEE. Here the CDR3 reads CASSALVPEAFF. DNA of the CDR3: TGTGCCAGCAGCGCGTTGGTTCCTGAAGCTTTCTTT. Based on the CDR3 plus reference TRBV9 and TRBJ1-1, the full variable domain is DSGVTQTPKHLITATGQRVTLRCSPRSGDLSVYWYQQSLDQGLQFLIQYYNGEERAKGNILERFSAQQFPDLHSELNLSSLELGDSALYFCASSALVPEAFFGQGTRLTVV.

V is TRBV10-1 and J is TRBJ1-6; no firm D call. The germline V gene encodes CDR1 WNHNN and CDR2 SYGVQD (reference sequence). This CDR3 is built from 12 residues. V dropped 6 bases and J dropped 6 bases, with 6 bases sitting between them. The CDR3 DNA follows: TGCGCCAGCAGCGACGGTAATTCACCCCTCCACTTT. The encoded protein is CASSDGNSPLHF.

This chain joins TRBV6-5 and TRBJ1-5; no firm D call. Germline assignment: CDR1 MNHEY and CDR2 SVGAGI. The CDR3 is 15 amino acids. V was clipped by 0 bases and J by 7 bases, with 13 bases between them. The CDR3 here is CASSYSNGVGQPQHF. The DNA for the CDR3 is TGTGCCAGCAGTTACTCGAATGGGGTAGGACAGCCCCAGCATTTT.

V usage is TRBV3-1 (or the pseudogene TRBV3-2) and J usage is TRBJ2-7; 7 nucleotides match TRBD1. The CDR3 runs to 15 residues. V lost 4 bases and J lost 6; bases outside the gene matches: 12. Germline values: CDR1 LGHDT, CDR2 YNNKEL (reference sequence). The CDR3 coding sequence is TGTGCCAGCAGCCGAGAAGCAGGGGGTCCTGGCGAGCAGTACTTC. Its translation is CASSREAGGPGEQYF.

The CDR3 loop reads CASSLGAGAGGELFF. The CDR3 DNA reads TGTGCCAGCAGCTTAGGTGCAGGGGCCGGCGGGGAGCTGTTTTTT. The chain employs TRBV7-9 and TRBJ2-2; tentatively, D is TRBD1 (6 bases). Trimming cost V 1 base and J 7 bases, with 13 bases left between them. Germline assignment: CDR1 SEHNR and CDR2 FQNEAQ (reference sequence). The CDR3 runs to 15 residues.

J is TRBJ1-4 and V is TRBV19; D might be TRBD1 (5 bases). V lost 3 bases and J 8 bases, leaving 22 bases between the germline ends. Germline CDR1 and CDR2: LNHDA and SQIVND (reference sequence). CDR3 length: 17 residues. Written as DNA, the CDR3 is TGTGCCAGTAGTATTTTTCCCCGGACAACGCCGGGGGAAAAACTGTTTTTT. It encodes CASSIFPRTTPGEKLFF.

V usage is TRBV25-1 and J usage is TRBJ1-3, with unresolved D. V was trimmed by 1 base and J by 9 bases, leaving 7 bases between them. Per the germline V gene, CDR1 is MGHDK and CDR2 is SYGVNS. CDR3 size: 12 residues. CDR3 loop: CASSESGRTIYF. The CDR3 nucleotides read TGTGCCAGCAGTGAATCTGGCCGCACCATATATTTT.